A single sample is the source of the 6 T cell receptor beta chains below, sequenced in a study of T-cell memory formation after mild COVID-19. MiXCR was run by TCRdb on the 5' RACE reads, yielding one entry per CDR3 protein. The profile covers around 220,000 distinct CDR3 sequences, with less than 20% appearing a single time and 3% to 4.5% taken by the ten largest. The sequencing input was PBMCs or a T cell subset sorted from them (not recorded which). The receptor source for this set is a man between 18 and 35 years old who had mild COVID-19 (a few samples of this study predate the infection). Cell type and time point are not known.

The sample holds a few counts of this clonotype. The DNA for the CDR3 is TGTGCCACCAGCAGAGATGGGGTGGAGACCCAGTACTTC. It codes for CATSRDGVETQYF. This chain links TRBV15 with TRBJ2-5; D uncertain. V lost 0 bases and J lost 5, with 7 bases in between. Germline lookup yields CDR1 LNHNV and CDR2 YYDKDF (reference sequence). The CDR3 has 13 residues.

This clonotype has more than one count but fewer than ten. J is TRBJ1-1 and V is TRBV7-2; D unclear. Deletions cut 5 bases from V and 2 bases from J, with 15 bases between. CDR3 length: 15 amino acids. Germline CDR1 reads SGHTA; CDR2 reads FQGNSA. CDR3 region: CASSLRAPTNTEAFF. The CDR3 nucleotides read TGTGCCAGCAGCCTCCGGGCCCCGACCAACACTGAAGCTTTCTTT.

The chain employs TRBV11-2 and TRBJ2-3; D unclear. The CDR3 consists of 15 residues. Germline V lookup: CDR1 SGHAT, CDR2 FQNNGV. V was clipped by 6 bases and J by 0 bases, with 13 bases between them. The CDR3 coding sequence is TGTGCCAGCAGATGGATTGCTACTAGCACAGATACGCAGTATTTT. This sequence encodes CASRWIATSTDTQYF.

V gene TRBV7-9 combines with J gene TRBJ1-1; D might be TRBD1 (5 bases). V was clipped by 8 bases and J by 1 base, with 11 bases between them. The germline V gene has CDR1 SEHNR and CDR2 FQNEAQ (reference sequence). The CDR3 covers 13 residues. The DNA for the CDR3 is TGTGCCAGCCTAGGGACGGGGAACACTGAAGCTTTCTTT. Its translation is CASLGTGNTEAFF.

V and J are TRBV5-5 and TRBJ1-2, with 10 bases matching TRBD1. CDR1 and CDR2 from the germline V gene are SGHKS and YYEKEE (reference sequence). The trim removed 4 bases at V and 7 bases at J, leaving 7 bases unmatched. The length of the CDR3 is 14 residues. The CDR3 reads CASSPSGQGVGYTF. In DNA form, the CDR3 reads TGTGCCAGCAGCCCCTCCGGACAGGGGGTTGGCTACACCTTC. The full variable domain, completed using reference TRBV5-5 and TRBJ1-2, is DAGVTQSPTHLIKTRGQQVTLRCSPISGHKSVSWYQQVLGQGPQFIFQYYEKEERGRGNFPDRFSARQFPNYSSELNVNALLLGDSALYLCASSPSGQGVGYTFGSGTRLTVV.

The table lists this clonotype with many counts. This sequence joins TRBV12-3 or TRBV12-4 and TRBJ1-5; possible D gene TRBD1, 5 bases. With 4 bases removed from V and 7 bases from J, the gap between germline ends came to 11 bases. CDR3 length: 13 amino acids. CDR3 loop: CASSSRGGQPQHF. In nucleotides, the CDR3 is TGTGCCAGCAGTTCCCGGGGGGGGCAGCCCCAGCATTTT.